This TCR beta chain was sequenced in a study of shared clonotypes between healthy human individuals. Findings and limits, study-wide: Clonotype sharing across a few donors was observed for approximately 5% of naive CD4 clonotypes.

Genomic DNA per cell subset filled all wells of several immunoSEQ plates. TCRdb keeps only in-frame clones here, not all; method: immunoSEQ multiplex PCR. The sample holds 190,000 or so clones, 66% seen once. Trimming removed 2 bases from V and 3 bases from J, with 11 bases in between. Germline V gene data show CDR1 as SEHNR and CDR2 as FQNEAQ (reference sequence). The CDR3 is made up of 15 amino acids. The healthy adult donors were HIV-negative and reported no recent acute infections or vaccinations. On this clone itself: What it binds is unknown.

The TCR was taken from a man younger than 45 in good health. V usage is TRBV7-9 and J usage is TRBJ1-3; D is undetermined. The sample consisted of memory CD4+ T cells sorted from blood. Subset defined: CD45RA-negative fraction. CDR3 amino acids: CASSLNRVGGNTIYF. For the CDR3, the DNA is TGTGCCAGCAGCTTAAACCGGGTGGGTGGAAACACCATATATTTT.